Listed here is a single TCR beta chain. This clonotype was counted once. Its recognized antigen is unknown. No base quality information exists; no much larger clone differs at one position. Resting on one read, the evidence is weak. The sample is drawn from a study of CD8 T cells in Susac syndrome (dated by TCRdb to the late 2010s). For the wider study: Of the Susac syndrome patients who were sequenced, roughly 6 had clinically active disease and 8 or 9 were in clinical remission. At blood withdrawal, Susac syndrome patients were therapy-naive, treated with corticosteroids (with IVIg additionally given to some), or treated with IVIg alone. The study used repertoire sequencing to test whether antigen drove CD8+ T cell activation and differentiation in Susac syndrome.

RNA was extracted using the RNeasy kit, and about 0.5 to 1 ug of the RNA was reverse transcribed with random hexamers. The immunoSEQ multiplex PCR assay, which covers 54 Vbeta and 13 Jbeta segments, was used to amplify TCR beta CDR3 regions. To correct PCR amplification bias, a synthetic template baseline was used for both primer optimization and computational correction. In the source study's methods: Reads were annotated to V, D and J genes according to IMGT and were analyzed with immunoSEQ Analyzer, with only productive sequences retained. Clonality was computed as one minus Shannon entropy normalized by log2 of the number of productive unique sequences. For each patient and control, public and private clones were evaluated among the 100 most prevalent clones. Susac-specific clones were defined as absent from healthy and MS cohorts, around 970 published viral clones and other ImmuneACCESS disease sequences. TCRdb reanalyzed the raw reads on its own, using fastp at Q25 for trimming and MiXCR for clone calling, and kept in-frame beta chains. Every CDR3 protein is listed once, alongside the most common genes and DNA of its rows. These V and J calls rely on TCRdb rather than the paper's analysis. The sample table holds just under 95,000 distinct CDR3 sequences, of which around 94% were seen once. The top ten clones comprise about 0.3% of the sample.

The CDR3 holds 17 amino acids from the cysteine to the phenylalanine. The CDR3 DNA has 51 bases and is translated from base 1. Reading the germline V gene gives CDR1 SGHTA and CDR2 FQGTGA. Trimming removed 0 bases from V and 5 bases from J; the gene matches leave 8 bases unexplained. High-throughput TCR beta sequencing profiled peripheral blood CD8+ and CD4+ T cells from healthy donors, Susac syndrome patients and multiple sclerosis patients. Susac syndrome patients met recently defined diagnostic criteria for definite or probable disease. Bulk CD8+ and CD4+ T cells were purified by magnetic negative isolation, while CD8+ TEMRA cells were enriched using FACS. Blood was drawn into EDTA tubes, processed within 24 hours, and PBMCs were isolated by density gradient centrifugation. PBMCs intended for TCR sequencing were frozen in liquid nitrogen and were later thawed in a 37 degrees C water bath. A purity of at least 90% was achieved for sorted or isolated CD4+, CD8+ and CD8+ TEMRA cells.

The paper as a whole reports these results and caveats: The CD4+ T cell repertoire of patients with Susac syndrome showed no detectable clonal expansion. The TCR sequencing and HLA analysis was acknowledged to have included a relatively small number of individuals.

Sequencing was performed on CD4+ T cells from PBMCs. The clonotype comes from a human donor with Susac syndrome. The chain employs TRBV7-3 and TRBJ2-1; the junction holds 9 bases that match TRBD1. CDR3 region: CASSLTALGQGNNEQFF. The nucleotide sequence is given as TGTGCCAGCAGCTTAACGGCTCTAGGACAGGGGAACAATGAGCAGTTCTTC.